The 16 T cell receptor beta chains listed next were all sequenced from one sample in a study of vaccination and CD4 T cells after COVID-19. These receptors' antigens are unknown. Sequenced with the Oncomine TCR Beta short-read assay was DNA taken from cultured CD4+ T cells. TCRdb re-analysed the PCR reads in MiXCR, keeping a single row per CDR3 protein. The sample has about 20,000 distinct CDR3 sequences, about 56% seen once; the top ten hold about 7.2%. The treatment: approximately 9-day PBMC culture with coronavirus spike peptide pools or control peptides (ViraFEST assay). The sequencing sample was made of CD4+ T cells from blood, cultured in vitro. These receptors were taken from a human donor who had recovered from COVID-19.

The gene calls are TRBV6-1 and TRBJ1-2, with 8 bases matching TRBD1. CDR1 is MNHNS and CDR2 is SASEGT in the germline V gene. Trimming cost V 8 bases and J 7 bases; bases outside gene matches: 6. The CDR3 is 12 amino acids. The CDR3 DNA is TGTGCCAGCTCCCCGACAGGGGTTGGCTACACCTTC. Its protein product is CASSPTGVGYTF.

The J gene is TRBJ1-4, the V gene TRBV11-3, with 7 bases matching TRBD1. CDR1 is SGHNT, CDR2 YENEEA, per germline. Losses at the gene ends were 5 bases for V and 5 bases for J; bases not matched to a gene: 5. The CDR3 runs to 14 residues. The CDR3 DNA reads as TGTGCCAGCAGCGACCCGACAGGGAATGAAAAACTGTTTTTT. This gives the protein CASSDPTGNEKLFF.

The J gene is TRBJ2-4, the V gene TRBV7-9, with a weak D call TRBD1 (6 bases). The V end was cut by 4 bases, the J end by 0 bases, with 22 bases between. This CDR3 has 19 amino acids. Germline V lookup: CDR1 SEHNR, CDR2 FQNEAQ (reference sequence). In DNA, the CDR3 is TGTGCCAGCAGCTCGGAGGTAGGCAGGGGCCTACTAGCCAAAAACATTCAGTACTTC. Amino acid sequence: CASSSEVGRGLLAKNIQYF.

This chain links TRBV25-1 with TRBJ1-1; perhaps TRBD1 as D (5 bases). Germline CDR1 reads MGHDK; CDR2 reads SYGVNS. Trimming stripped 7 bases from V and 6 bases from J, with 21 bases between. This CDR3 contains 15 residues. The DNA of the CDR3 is TGTGCCAGCACCCAAAGGGGCAGCCGGGTGGCTGAAGCTTTCTTT. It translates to CASTQRGSRVAEAFF.

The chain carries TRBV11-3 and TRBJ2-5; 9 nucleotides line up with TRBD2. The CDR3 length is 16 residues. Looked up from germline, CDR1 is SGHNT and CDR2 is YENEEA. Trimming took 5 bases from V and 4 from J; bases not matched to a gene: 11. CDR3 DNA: TGTGCCAGCAGCGCCTATGAGCGGGGGGCCGGAGAGACCCAGTACTTC. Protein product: CASSAYERGAGETQYF.

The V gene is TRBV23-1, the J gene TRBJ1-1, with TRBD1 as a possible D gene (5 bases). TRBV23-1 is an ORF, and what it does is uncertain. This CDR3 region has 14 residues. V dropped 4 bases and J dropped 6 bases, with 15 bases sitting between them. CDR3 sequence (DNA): TGCGCCAGCAGTCCGGGACCGGGACCCGCTGAAGCTTTCTTT. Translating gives CASSPGPGPAEAFF.

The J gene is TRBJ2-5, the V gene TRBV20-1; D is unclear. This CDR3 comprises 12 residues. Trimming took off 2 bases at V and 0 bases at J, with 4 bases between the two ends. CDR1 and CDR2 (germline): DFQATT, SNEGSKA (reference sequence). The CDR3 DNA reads TGCAGTGCTAGACGGAACCAAGAGACCCAGTACTTC. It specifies CSARRNQETQYF.

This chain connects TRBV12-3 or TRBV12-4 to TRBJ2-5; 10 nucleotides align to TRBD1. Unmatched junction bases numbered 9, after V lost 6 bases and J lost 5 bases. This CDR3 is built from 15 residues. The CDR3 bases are TGTGCCAGCAGCTCTGACAGGGGGCTGGTGGAGACCCAGTACTTC. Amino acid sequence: CASSSDRGLVETQYF.

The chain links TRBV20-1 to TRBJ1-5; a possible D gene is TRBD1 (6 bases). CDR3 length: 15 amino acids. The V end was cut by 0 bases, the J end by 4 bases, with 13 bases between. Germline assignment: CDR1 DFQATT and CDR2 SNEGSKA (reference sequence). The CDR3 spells CSARDREGGNQPQHF. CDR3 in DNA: TGCAGTGCTAGAGATCGCGAGGGGGGGAATCAGCCCCAGCATTTT.

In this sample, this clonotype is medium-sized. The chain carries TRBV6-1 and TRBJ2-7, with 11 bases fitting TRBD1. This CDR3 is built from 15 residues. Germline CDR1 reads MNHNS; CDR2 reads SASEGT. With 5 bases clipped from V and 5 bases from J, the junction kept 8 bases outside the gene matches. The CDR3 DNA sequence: TGTGCCAGCAGTACCTGGGACAGGGGGACCCACGAGCAGTACTTC. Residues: CASSTWDRGTHEQYF.

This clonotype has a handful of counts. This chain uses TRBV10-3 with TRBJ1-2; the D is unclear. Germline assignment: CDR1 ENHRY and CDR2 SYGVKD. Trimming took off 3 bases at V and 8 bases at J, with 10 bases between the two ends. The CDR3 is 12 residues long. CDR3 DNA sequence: TGTGCCATCAGTGAACAAGGGTTGGGCTACACCTTC. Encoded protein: CAISEQGLGYTF.

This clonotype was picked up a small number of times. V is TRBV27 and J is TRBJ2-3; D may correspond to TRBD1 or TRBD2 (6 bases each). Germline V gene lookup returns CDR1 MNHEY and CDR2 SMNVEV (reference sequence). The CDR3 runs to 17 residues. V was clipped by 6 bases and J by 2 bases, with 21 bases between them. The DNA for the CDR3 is TGTGCCAGCAGCCCAAGAGGGGGGCCCACGTACACAGATACGCAGTATTTT. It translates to CASSPRGGPTYTDTQYF.

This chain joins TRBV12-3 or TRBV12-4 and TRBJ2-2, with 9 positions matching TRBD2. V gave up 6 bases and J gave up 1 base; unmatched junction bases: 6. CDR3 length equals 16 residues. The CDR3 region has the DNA TGTGCCAGCAGACCTGGACTAGCGAGGAACACCGGGGAGCTGTTTTTT. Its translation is CASRPGLARNTGELFF.

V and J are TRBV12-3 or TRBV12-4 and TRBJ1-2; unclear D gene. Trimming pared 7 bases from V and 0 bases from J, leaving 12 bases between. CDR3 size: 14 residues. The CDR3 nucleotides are TGTGCCAGCACGCCGGGCACGGCTAACTATGGCTACACCTTC. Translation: CASTPGTANYGYTF.

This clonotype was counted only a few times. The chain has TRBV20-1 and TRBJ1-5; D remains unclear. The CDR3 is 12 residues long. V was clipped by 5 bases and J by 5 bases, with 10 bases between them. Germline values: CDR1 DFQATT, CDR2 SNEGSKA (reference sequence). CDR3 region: CSASGGDQPQHF. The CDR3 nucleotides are TGCAGTGCTTCTGGCGGTGATCAGCCCCAGCATTTT.

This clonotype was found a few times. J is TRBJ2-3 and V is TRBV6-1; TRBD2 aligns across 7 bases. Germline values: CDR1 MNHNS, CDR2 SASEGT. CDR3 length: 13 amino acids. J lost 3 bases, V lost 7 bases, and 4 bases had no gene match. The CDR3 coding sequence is TGTGCCAGCAACGGGGGGAAAACAGATACGCAGTATTTT. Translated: CASNGGKTDTQYF.